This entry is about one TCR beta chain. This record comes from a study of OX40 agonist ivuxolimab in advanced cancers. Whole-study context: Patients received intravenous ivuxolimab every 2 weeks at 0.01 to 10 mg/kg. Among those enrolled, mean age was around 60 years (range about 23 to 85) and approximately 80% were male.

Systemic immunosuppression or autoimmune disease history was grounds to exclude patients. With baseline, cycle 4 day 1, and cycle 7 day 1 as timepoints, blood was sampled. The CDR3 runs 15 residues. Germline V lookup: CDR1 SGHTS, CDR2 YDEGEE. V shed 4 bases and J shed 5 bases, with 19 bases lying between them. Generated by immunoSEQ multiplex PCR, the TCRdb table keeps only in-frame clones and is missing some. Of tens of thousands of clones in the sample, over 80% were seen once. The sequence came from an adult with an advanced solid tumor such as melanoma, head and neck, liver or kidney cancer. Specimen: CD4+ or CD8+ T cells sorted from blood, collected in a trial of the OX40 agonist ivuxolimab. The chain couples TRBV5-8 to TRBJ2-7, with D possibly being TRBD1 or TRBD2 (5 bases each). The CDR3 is CASSRQGREFHEQYF. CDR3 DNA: TGTGCCAGCAGCCGCCAGGGCAGGGAGTTCCACGAGCAGTACTTC.